The 16 T cell receptor beta chains given below trace back to one sample, sequenced in a study of control samples from healthy donors and cancer patients. The data were produced by immunoSEQ multiplex PCR, yet TCRdb's version contains in-frame clones alone and is incomplete. The sample includes about 79,000 clones, approximately 94% seen only once; the top ten take over 1%. Sequencing was performed on PBMCs. The receptors shown here come from a woman aged 40 to 50 with lung cancer.

This clone occurred once. This chain links TRBV30 with TRBJ2-2; TRBD2 agrees at 9 bases. This CDR3 spans 15 amino acids. Germline CDR1 is GTSNPN and CDR2 is SVGIG (reference sequence). Germline trimming cut 6 bases from V and 6 bases from J; bases unmatched to any gene: 11. The CDR3 DNA is TGTGCCTGTTCCCTAGCGGGGCCCTCGGCCGGGGAGCTGTTTTTT. Residues: CACSLAGPSAGELFF.

The chain joins TRBV28 to TRBJ2-7; a possible D gene is TRBD1 (6 bases). In germline, CDR1 is MDHEN, CDR2 SYDVKM. This CDR3 contains 15 residues. Trimming removed 6 bases from V and 4 bases from J, with 19 bases in between. In DNA form, the CDR3 reads TGTGCCAGCAGGCCAAAGACAGGCGAGTATTACGAGCAGTACTTC. This sequence encodes CASRPKTGEYYEQYF.

The chain is built from TRBV7-8 and TRBJ1-1; D gene uncertain. Germline values: CDR1 SGHVS, CDR2 FQNEAQ. CDR3 size: 14 residues. Deletions cut 5 bases from V and 0 bases from J, with 10 bases between. CDR3: CASSPMTVNTEAFF. CDR3 nucleotides: TGTGCCAGCAGCCCGATGACGGTGAACACTGAAGCTTTCTTT.

The genes are TRBV7-8 and TRBJ1-6; no clear D. CDR1 SGHVS and CDR2 FQNEAQ come from the germline V gene. Trimming took 8 bases from V and 7 from J, leaving 18 bases between them. The CDR3 extends over 15 amino acids. CDR3 residues: CASRESGPWNSPLHF. CDR3 nucleotide sequence: TGTGCCAGCCGGGAAAGCGGGCCCTGGAATTCACCCCTCCACTTT.

This clone appeared a single time. This sequence joins TRBV19 and TRBJ1-5; possible D gene TRBD1, 5 bases. V lost 3 bases, J lost 6 bases, and 15 bases lay in between. The CDR3 consists of 15 residues. Germline V gene data show CDR1 as LNHDA and CDR2 as SQIVND (reference sequence). CDR3 region: CASSIGDGEGQPQHF. CDR3 DNA sequence: TGTGCCAGTAGTATCGGGGACGGGGAAGGTCAGCCCCAGCATTTT.

The chain has TRBV5-1 and TRBJ1-5, with a weak D call TRBD1 (6 bases). Deletions cut 0 bases from V and 2 bases from J, with 9 bases between. The V gene's germline CDR1 is SGHRS and CDR2 YFSETQ. The CDR3 has 15 amino acids. The CDR3 sequence: CASSLGGTRNQPQHF. In DNA form, the CDR3 reads TGCGCCAGCAGCTTGGGTGGGACACGCAATCAGCCCCAGCATTTT.

This chain links TRBV2 with TRBJ2-2, with D perhaps TRBD1 (5 bases). V gave up 7 bases and J gave up 6 bases, with 15 bases separating them. The CDR3 loop spans 14 amino acids. Germline V gene sequence: CDR1 SNHLY, CDR2 FYNNEI. CDR3 in amino acids: CASTRQGTPGELFF. CDR3 nucleotides: TGTGCCAGCACCCGGCAGGGTACCCCCGGGGAGCTGTTTTTT.

The chain links TRBV10-3 to TRBJ1-2; a weak D match, TRBD1 (5 bases). CDR1 is ENHRY, CDR2 SYGVKD, per germline. V was cut by 7 bases and J by 0 bases, with 21 bases left in between. CDR3 size: 17 residues. This CDR3 is CAIIRDPQEDTNYGYTF. The CDR3 coding sequence is TGTGCCATCATAAGGGACCCTCAAGAAGATACTAACTATGGCTACACCTTC.

The rearrangement uses TRBV30 and TRBJ1-2, with D perhaps matching TRBD1 (5 bases). CDR1 and CDR2 from the germline V gene are GTSNPN and SVGIG (reference sequence). The CDR3 loop spans 11 amino acids. V lost 5 bases, J lost 8 bases, and 12 bases lay in between. CDR3: CAWSIGGGYTF. DNA of the CDR3: TGTGCCTGGTCCATTGGGGGGGGCTACACCTTC.

This clone was seen once. The rearrangement joins TRBV7-9 to TRBJ1-2, with D unclear. CDR1 and CDR2 from the germline V gene are SEHNR and FQNEAQ (reference sequence). V was shortened by 2 bases and J by 8 bases, with 9 bases between the two germline ends. The CDR3 totals 12 residues. The CDR3 DNA reads TGTGCCAGCAGCTTACTAACGCGAGGCTACACCTTC. As protein: CASSLLTRGYTF.

V is TRBV6-6 and J is TRBJ2-3; 10 bases agree with TRBD2. The CDR3 covers 21 residues. Germline V gene data show CDR1 as MNHNY and CDR2 as SVGAGI (reference sequence). The J segment lost 2 bases and the V segment lost 6 bases, leaving 23 bases of the junction unmatched. The DNA for the CDR3 is TGTGCCAGCAGCTCAAATACCATCGTACCCTTAGCGGGGGGCCCCACAGATACGCAGTATTTT. Residues: CASSSNTIVPLAGGPTDTQYF.

The CDR3 region is CASSAWDLKTNSPLHF. The CDR3 DNA follows: TGTGCCAGCAGTGCATGGGATTTGAAAACTAATTCACCCCTCCACTTT. The chain is built from TRBV28 and TRBJ1-6; D unclear. The CDR3 has 16 amino acids. Trimming cost V 5 bases and J 6 bases, with 17 bases left between them. The germline V gene encodes CDR1 MDHEN and CDR2 SYDVKM.

The V call is TRBV7-9, the J call TRBJ2-1; D is unresolved. Trimming shortened V by 6 bases and J by 2 bases, and 26 bases separated the two germline ends. Germline-derived CDR1 and CDR2 are SEHNR and FQNEAQ (reference sequence). The CDR3 totals 19 residues. CDR3 bases: TGTGCCAGCAGTGAGAAGGGCAGCCGGACGTCGCCTACCTACAATGAGCAGTTCTTC. It yields the protein CASSEKGSRTSPTYNEQFF.

CDR3 sequence reads: CASSERGPGTGVYEQYF. Written as DNA, the CDR3 is TGTGCCAGCAGTGAGCGAGGCCCCGGGACAGGGGTCTACGAGCAGTACTTC. J is TRBJ2-7 and V is TRBV6-1, with TRBD1 matching over 10 bases. CDR3 length equals 17 residues. Germline V gene data show CDR1 as MNHNS and CDR2 as SASEGT. With V trimmed by 3 bases and J by 3 bases, 11 bases remained unmatched.

This chain links TRBV5-1 with TRBJ1-6; the D gene is possibly TRBD1 (5 bases). Germline-derived CDR1 and CDR2 are SGHRS and YFSETQ. V lost 4 bases to trimming and J lost 9 bases, with 26 bases between them. The CDR3 has 18 residues. The CDR3 DNA is TGCGCCAGCAGCGTTACACCCCACAGGTCGTTATTGGGTTCACCCCTCCACTTT. Protein: CASSVTPHRSLLGSPLHF.

The chain carries TRBV9 and TRBJ1-2; the D is unclear. CDR3 length equals 13 residues. V was cut by 1 base and J by 8 bases, with 12 bases left in between. From germline, CDR1 is SGDLS and CDR2 YYNGEE. The chain's CDR3 is CASSVFSGAGYTF. CDR3 DNA sequence: TGTGCCAGCAGCGTATTTTCTGGAGCCGGCTACACCTTC.